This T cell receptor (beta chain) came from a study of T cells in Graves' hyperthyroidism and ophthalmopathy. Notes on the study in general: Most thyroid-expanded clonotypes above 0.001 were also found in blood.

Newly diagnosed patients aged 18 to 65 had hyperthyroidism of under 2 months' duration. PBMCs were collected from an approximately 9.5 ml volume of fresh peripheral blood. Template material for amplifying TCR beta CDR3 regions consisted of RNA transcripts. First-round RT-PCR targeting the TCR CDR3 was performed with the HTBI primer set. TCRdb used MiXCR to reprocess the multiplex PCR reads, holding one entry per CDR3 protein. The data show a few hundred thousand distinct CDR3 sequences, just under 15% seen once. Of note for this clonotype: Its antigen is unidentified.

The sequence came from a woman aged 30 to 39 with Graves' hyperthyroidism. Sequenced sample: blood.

The CDR3 bases are TGTGCCAGCAGATTGGAGACAGGGAATCAGCCCCAGCATTTT. This encodes CASRLETGNQPQHF. This chain uses TRBV2 with TRBJ1-5; 7 nucleotides line up with TRBD1. V shed 6 bases and J 4 bases; nucleotides not matched to a gene: 6. The CDR3 is 14 amino acids. Germline CDR1 and CDR2: SNHLY and FYNNEI.